Presented here are 7 T cell receptor beta chains from one specimen sequenced in a study of cytomegalovirus exposure and HLA in healthy donors (dated by TCRdb to about 2017). The library was prepared using the immunoSEQ multiplex PCR assay. The multiplex PCR relied on a mix of 60 forward primers for TCR Vbeta segments and 13 reverse primers for TCR Jbeta segments. This is the immuneACCESS table as TCRdb keeps it, with only in-frame sequences that have V and J called. A part of the clones is gone; compared with another copy, unresolved V genes explain less than half, and the rest is unexplained. The sample contains roughly 120,000 clones, roughly 68% of them found a single time. The ten largest clonotypes hold roughly 4% of the sample. Sequenced sample: PBMCs. The receptors were sampled from a woman in her 50s in good health and CMV-seropositive.

The genes are TRBV28 and TRBJ2-3, with D tentatively TRBD2 (5 bases). V shed 9 bases and J shed 1 base, with 14 bases lying between them. CDR1 is MDHEN and CDR2 is SYDVKM in the germline V gene. The CDR3 has 14 amino acids. Written as DNA, the CDR3 is TGTGCCAGTGTGTCGGGGTATCGCACAGATACGCAGTATTTT. This codes for CASVSGYRTDTQYF. The whole variable domain, filled in from reference TRBV28 and TRBJ2-3, reads DVKVTQSSRYLVKRTGEKVFLECVQDMDHENMFWYRQDPGLGLRLIYFSYDVKMKEKGDIPEGYSVSREKKERFSLILESASTNQTSMYLCASVSGYRTDTQYFGPGTRLTVL.

The rearrangement joins TRBV4-1 to TRBJ2-7, with a possible D match to TRBD1 (6 bases). The CDR3 has 14 amino acids. Germline V gives CDR1 MGHRA, CDR2 YSYEKL. Trimming left V 0 bases short and J 5 bases short, with 11 bases between. In nucleotides, the CDR3 is TGCGCCAGCAGCCAAGATGCACAGGGCGACGAGCAGTACTTC. This gives the protein CASSQDAQGDEQYF.

V and J are TRBV19 and TRBJ1-1; tentative D call: TRBD1 (6 bases). The CDR3 sequence is 13 residues long. Trimming left V 5 bases short and J 7 bases short, with 14 bases between. The germline gives CDR1 LNHDA, CDR2 SQIVND (reference sequence). The CDR3 spells CASSDVGGHEAFF. The CDR3 region has the DNA TGTGCCAGTAGTGACGTTGGGGGACATGAAGCTTTCTTT.

The rearrangement joins TRBV7-9 to TRBJ1-2, with 12 bases identical to TRBD1. J gave up 3 bases and V 11 bases, and 16 bases lay outside the gene matches. This CDR3 contains 17 residues. Germline CDR1 SEHNR, CDR2 FQNEAQ (reference sequence). This CDR3 is CAGYRDRGRLGHYGYTF. CDR3 nucleotides: TGTGCCGGATACCGGGACAGGGGGCGATTAGGCCACTATGGCTACACCTTC.

V gene TRBV5-1 combines with J gene TRBJ2-1; D is perhaps TRBD1 (6 bases). V lost 4 bases to trimming and J lost 6 bases, with 17 bases between them. The CDR3 runs to 15 residues. The germline V gene has CDR1 SGHRS and CDR2 YFSETQ. The CDR3, as DNA: TGCGCCAGCAGCCGGTCGCGACAGGATCCCAATGAGCAGTTCTTC. Amino acids: CASSRSRQDPNEQFF.

This chain links TRBV27 with TRBJ1-1; D uncertain. This CDR3 comprises 13 residues. The ends were cut back, 3 bases at V and 3 bases at J, with 8 bases in the middle. Looked up from germline, CDR1 is MNHEY and CDR2 is SMNVEV (reference sequence). Here the CDR3 DNA reads TGTGCCAGCAGTTTGGAGGGTGACACTGAAGCTTTCTTT. This codes for CASSLEGDTEAFF.

V is TRBV4-1 and J is TRBJ2-2; 11 positions match TRBD1. The trim removed 4 bases at V and 6 bases at J, leaving 7 bases unmatched. Looked up from germline, CDR1 is MGHRA and CDR2 is YSYEKL. The CDR3 spans 16 residues. The chain's CDR3 is CASSRRGQGAAGELFF. Here the CDR3 DNA reads TGCGCCAGCAGCCGCAGAGGACAGGGGGCGGCCGGGGAGCTGTTTTTT.